The 8 T cell receptor beta chains below were found in one sample sequenced in a study of T cell responses to AZD1222 COVID-19 vaccine. Clones were read by immunoSEQ multiplex PCR, and TCRdb kept only the in-frame ones, dropping some. This sample carries 120,000 to 150,000 clones, about 81% of them seen once, and the ten largest clones take about 4%. The sample was peripheral blood, taken on day 0 of MenACWY control vaccination. The receptors here all came from an adult in good health.

The chain uses TRBV18 and TRBJ1-2; tentative D call: TRBD1 (6 bases). The CDR3 runs to 13 residues. Germline V CDR1 and CDR2: KGHSH, LQKENI. Trimming removed 3 bases at V and 6 bases at J, with 11 bases between. The CDR3: CASSPKQGHGYTF. The CDR3 nucleotides read TGTGCCAGCTCACCGAAACAGGGACATGGCTACACCTTC.

The V and J genes are TRBV27 and TRBJ1-5, with D possibly TRBD1 on 6 matching bases. Deletions cut 6 bases from V and 3 bases from J, with 12 bases between. Germline values: CDR1 MNHEY, CDR2 SMNVEV (reference sequence). The CDR3 length is 14 residues. The CDR3 spells CASSLMGANQPQHF. CDR3 sequence (DNA): TGTGCCAGCAGCCTGATGGGGGCCAATCAGCCCCAGCATTTT.

The chain carries TRBV7-6 and TRBJ2-3; 13 bases map to TRBD2. Trimming took 6 bases from V and 6 from J; bases not matched to a gene: 6. Looked up from germline, CDR1 is SGHVS and CDR2 is FNYEAQ. This CDR3 region has 15 residues. CDR3 loop: CASRRLAGGADTQYF. As DNA, the CDR3 is TGTGCCAGCAGGCGACTAGCGGGGGGCGCTGATACGCAGTATTTT.

The chain's CDR3 is CASSRREGTDTQYF. As DNA, the CDR3 is TGCGCCAGCAGCCGCAGGGAAGGGACAGATACGCAGTATTTT. The V gene is TRBV10-1, the J gene TRBJ2-3; D may be TRBD1 (5 bases). The length of the CDR3 is 14 residues. Trimming removed 6 bases at V and 3 bases at J, with 13 bases between. From germline, CDR1 is WNHNN and CDR2 SYGVQD (reference sequence).

The chain carries TRBV7-2 and TRBJ1-3, with a possible D match to TRBD1 (5 bases). The length of the CDR3 is 17 residues. Trimming removed 5 bases from V and 2 bases from J, with 19 bases in between. The V gene's germline CDR1 is SGHTA and CDR2 FQGNSA. The CDR3 coding sequence is TGTGCCAGCAGCGACAAACCTCCAGGGATAACTGGAAACACCATATATTTT. This translates into CASSDKPPGITGNTIYF.

The CDR3 region has the DNA TGTGCCAGCAGCTATGGGACTAGCGGGGCAGATACGCAGTATTTT. Residues: CASSYGTSGADTQYF. V and J are TRBV7-9 and TRBJ2-3, with 13 bases lining up with TRBD2. Germline CDR1 is SEHNR and CDR2 is FQNEAQ (reference sequence). The trim removed 4 bases at V and 4 bases at J, leaving 2 bases unmatched. This CDR3 has 15 amino acids. Complete variable domain (other parts from reference TRBV7-9 and TRBJ2-3): DTGVSQNPRHKITKRGQNVTFRCDPISEHNRLYWYRQTLGQGPEFLTYFQNEAQLEKSRLLSDRFSAERPKGSFSTLEIQRTEQGDSAMYLCASSYGTSGADTQYFGPGTRLTVL.

J is TRBJ1-1 and V is TRBV30; D remains ambiguous. V dropped 3 bases and J dropped 1 base, with 18 bases sitting between them. From germline, CDR1 is GTSNPN and CDR2 SVGIG (reference sequence). The CDR3 has 16 residues. The CDR3 region is CAWRVHFTGPNTEAFF. CDR3 bases: TGTGCCTGGAGGGTTCATTTCACCGGCCCGAACACTGAAGCTTTCTTT. Full variable domain (remainder filled in from reference TRBV30 and TRBJ1-1): SQTIHQWPATLVQPVGSPLSLECTVEGTSNPNLYWYRQAAGRGLQLLFYSVGIGQISSEVPQNLSASRPQDRQFILSSKKLLLSDSGFYLCAWRVHFTGPNTEAFFGQGTRLTVV.

The chain employs TRBV4-1 and TRBJ1-5; 9 nucleotides match TRBD1. The germline gives CDR1 MGHRA, CDR2 YSYEKL. Trimming removed 1 base from V and 2 bases from J; junction bases left unmatched: 21. The CDR3 contains 22 residues. The CDR3 loop reads CASSQVLRVRDRVTFGNQPQHF. The CDR3 nucleotides read TGCGCCAGCAGCCAAGTGTTGAGGGTTAGGGACAGGGTTACGTTCGGCAATCAGCCCCAGCATTTT.